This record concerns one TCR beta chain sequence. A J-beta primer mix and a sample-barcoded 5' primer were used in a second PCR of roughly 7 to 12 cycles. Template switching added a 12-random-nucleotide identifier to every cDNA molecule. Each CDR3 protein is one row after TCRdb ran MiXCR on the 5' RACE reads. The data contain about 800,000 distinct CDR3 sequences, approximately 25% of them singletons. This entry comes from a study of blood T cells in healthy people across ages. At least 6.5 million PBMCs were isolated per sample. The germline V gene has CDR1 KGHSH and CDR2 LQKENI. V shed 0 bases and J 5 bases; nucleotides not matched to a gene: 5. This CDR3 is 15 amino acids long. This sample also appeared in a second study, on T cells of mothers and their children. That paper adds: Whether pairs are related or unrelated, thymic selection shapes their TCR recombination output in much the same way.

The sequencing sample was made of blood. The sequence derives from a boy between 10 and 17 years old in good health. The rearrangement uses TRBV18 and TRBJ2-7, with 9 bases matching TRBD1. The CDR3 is CASSPPDRGPHEQYF. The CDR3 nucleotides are TGTGCCAGCTCACCACCGGACAGGGGCCCTCACGAGCAGTACTTC. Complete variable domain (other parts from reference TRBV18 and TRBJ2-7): NAGVMQNPRHLVRRRGQEARLRCSPMKGHSHVYWYRQLPEEGLKFMVYLQKENIIDESGMPKERFSAEFPKEGPSILRIQQVVRGDSAAYFCASSPPDRGPHEQYFGPGTRLTVT.